A selection of T cell receptor beta chains follows, all from one sample in a study of technical replicates of blood from a few donors. The protocol was immunoSEQ multiplex PCR, while the TCRdb copy is restricted to in-frame clones and leaves out a portion. The sample contains about 69,000 clones, 80% to 90% of which appear only once. Sequenced sample: PBMCs. The origin of the receptors is a human donor in good health. Some clones in this sample may be carry-over from other donors' samples. CDR3s include the opening cysteine and the closing phenylalanine or tryptophan. A D gene is named only where the DNA matches it firmly. Not all rows give a size; the values are once, few, many and, for expanded clones, a class.

- | TRBJ2-3 | - | TRBV2 | TGTGCCAGCAGTACGGGACATCTGGATACGCAGTATTTT | CASSTGHLDTQYF
- | TRBJ2-3 | - | TRBV5-4 | TGTGCCAGCAGCTTGGAGGGGCCGACAGATACGCAGTATTTT | CASSLEGPTDTQYF
- | TRBJ2-7 | - | TRBV7-2 | TGTGCCAGCAGCTTAGCGCGGCCCAGGGGGGACGAGCAGTACTTC | CASSLARPRGDEQYF
- | TRBJ2-3 | - | TRBV7-9 | TGTGCCAGCAGCTCACGACAGGCTTTTAATACGCAGTATTTT | CASSSRQAFNTQYF
- | TRBJ2-1 | - | TRBV11-2 | TGTGCCAGCAGCTTAGGACTCAATGAGCAGTTCTTC | CASSLGLNEQFF
- | TRBJ1-4 | - | TRBV12-5 | TGTGCTAGTGCCCCGGGGTACGCAACTAATGAAAAACTGTTTTTT | CASAPGYATNEKLFF
- | TRBJ2-1 | - | TRBV7-3 | TGTGCCAGCAGCTTTGCCGGGAATGAGCAGTTCTTC | CASSFAGNEQFF
- | TRBJ2-1 | - | TRBV6-6 | TGTGCCAGCACCCTGTACAATGAGCAGTTCTTC | CASTLYNEQFF
TRBD2 | TRBJ2-3 | - | TRBV5-8 | TGTGCCAGCAGCCGTGAAGCGGGGCGAATCGGAGATACGCAGTATTTT | CASSREAGRIGDTQYF
- | TRBJ2-6 | - | TRBV5-4 | TGTGCCAGCAGCTTGGACCCCGGCGGCTCTGGGGCCAACGTCCTGACTTTC | CASSLDPGGSGANVLTF
- | TRBJ2-7 | once | TRBV29-1 | TGCAGCGTCCTTAGCCCTTTAGGGCAGTACTTC | CSVLSPLGQYF
- | TRBJ1-2 | - | TRBV14 | TGTGCCAGCAGCCAAGAACCCTTGAGAGGGGGCTACACCTTC | CASSQEPLRGGYTF
- | TRBJ1-2 | - | TRBV15 | TGTGCCACCAGCAGAGGGGCCGTGAACTATGGCTACACCTTC | CATSRGAVNYGYTF
TRBD1 | TRBJ2-5 | once | TRBV9 | TGTGCCAGCAGCGGAGGGACAGTAGAAGAGACCCAGTACTTC | CASSGGTVEETQYF
- | TRBJ1-5 | - | TRBV7-9 | TGTGCCAGCAGCTTAGCGCGGTCAGGTCAGGGGAGCAATCAGCCCCAGCATTTT | CASSLARSGQGSNQPQHF
TRBD1 | TRBJ2-2 | - | TRBV4-3 | TGCGCCAGCAGCCAGTTGGACAGGGGGACCGGGGAGCTGTTTTTT | CASSQLDRGTGELFF
- | TRBJ2-1 | - | TRBV14 | TGTGCCAGCAGCCAAGACCCGGGGGTGACAGAGAACTACTACAATGAGCAGTTCTTC | CASSQDPGVTENYYNEQFF